The 25 T cell receptor beta chains given below trace back to one sample, sequenced in a study of blood T cells in healthy people across ages. PCR was performed a second time for about 7 to 11 cycles using a sample-barcoded 5' primer and a J-beta primer mix. MiXCR, run by TCRdb on the 5' RACE reads, gives a single entry per CDR3 protein. Among 800,000 to 950,000 distinct CDR3 sequences, under 35% were seen once, and the ten largest hold more than 8.5%. In addition, the sample was reused for a study of T cells of mothers and their children.

Sequenced input: blood. These receptors were collected from a woman in her thirties or forties in good health.

Concerning this clonotype itself: A read error is possible here, since a much larger clone lies one base away. This chain links TRBV14 with TRBJ2-7; D could derive from TRBD1 or TRBD2 (5 bases each). Germline loops: CDR1 SGHDN, CDR2 FVKESK. V dropped 3 bases and J dropped 4 bases, with 16 bases sitting between them. This CDR3 has 15 residues. The chain's CDR3 is CASSHFPTGRYEQYF. The CDR3 DNA is TGTGCCAGCAGCCATTTCCCTACGGGACGGTACGAGCAGTACTTC.

This clonotype was counted only a few times. Just one base apart from a much larger clone, this may be a read error. The chain links TRBV29-1 to TRBJ2-5; maybe TRBD1 (5 bases). This CDR3 spans 12 amino acids. Germline V gene data show CDR1 as SQVTM and CDR2 as ANQGSEA. CDR3 protein: CSVGQDQETRYF. CDR3 in DNA: TGCAGCGTCGGACAAGATCAAGAGACCCGGTACTTC.

The gene calls are TRBV12-3 or TRBV12-4 and TRBJ2-2; either TRBD1 or TRBD2 may supply D (5 bases each). CDR3 length equals 13 residues. Between the trimmed V and J ends, which lost 3 bases and 6 bases, there was a span of 8 bases. CDR3: CASSFGDAGELFF. In DNA form, the CDR3 reads TGTGCCAGCAGTTTTGGGGACGCCGGGGAGCTGTTTTTT.

This chain uses TRBV6-1 with TRBJ1-2; D ambiguous. CDR1 and CDR2 from the germline V gene are MNHNS and SASEGT. The V end was cut by 6 bases, the J end by 9 bases, with 17 bases between. The CDR3 runs 13 residues. CDR3 sequence: CASRLPGVARYTF. The CDR3 DNA reads as TGTGCCAGCAGACTTCCCGGGGTCGCCCGCTACACCTTC.

The J gene is TRBJ2-5, the V gene TRBV6-5; 11 positions agree with TRBD1. Trimming cost V 7 bases and J 1 base; bases outside gene matches: 5. Germline assignment: CDR1 MNHEY and CDR2 SVGAGI. The CDR3 is 15 residues long. The DNA for the CDR3 is TGTGCCAGCACAGGGGACAGGGGGTTCCAAGAGACCCAGTACTTC. Protein product: CASTGDRGFQETQYF.

The chain uses TRBV29-1 and TRBJ1-1; TRBD1 agrees at 10 bases. V lost 7 bases and J lost 4; bases outside the gene matches: 9. Germline values: CDR1 SQVTM, CDR2 ANQGSEA. The CDR3 extends over 14 amino acids. In DNA form, the CDR3 reads TGCAGCGCCCGGGACAGGGGAGGGTGCACTGAAGCTTTCTTT. It translates to CSARDRGGCTEAFF. The full variable domain, with the rest looked up from reference TRBV29-1 and TRBJ1-1, is SAVISQKPSRDICQRGTSLTIQCQVDSQVTMMFWYRQQPGQSLTLIATANQGSEATYESGFVIDKFPISRPNLTFSTLTVSNMSPEDSSIYLCSARDRGGCTEAFFGQGTRLTVV.

Of note for this clonotype: A much larger clone lies a single base off, so this may be a read error. V usage is TRBV10-3 and J usage is TRBJ2-5; D is unresolved. Per the germline V gene, CDR1 is ENHRY and CDR2 is SYGVKD. This CDR3 is built from 16 residues. The CDR3 reads CAIGESIGRLEETQYF. DNA for the CDR3: TGTGCCATCGGTGAGTCGATCGGGCGATTGGAGGAGACCCAGTACTTC.

This clonotype was detected only a few times. The V and J genes are TRBV6-5 and TRBJ2-6; TRBD1 matches at 9 bases. Looked up from germline, CDR1 is MNHEY and CDR2 is SVGAGI. CDR3 length: 15 amino acids. Trimming took 2 bases from V and 13 from J; bases not matched to a gene: 9. The CDR3 region is CASSYGGQGGGVLTF. The CDR3, as DNA: TGTGCCAGCAGTTACGGGGGACAGGGTGGTGGGGTCCTGACTTTC.

As to this clonotype: A junction boundary mismatches the germline segment, possibly from a read error. V gene TRBV6-5 combines with J gene TRBJ1-5; 8 bases align to TRBD1. The CDR3 consists of 15 residues. Per the germline V gene, CDR1 is MNHEY and CDR2 is SVGAGI. In DNA, the CDR3 is TGTGCCGGCAGTAGGACAGGGAGTCACAATCAGCCCCAGCATTTT. Translated, it gives CAGSRTGSHNQPQHF.

Details on this clonotype: Just one base apart from a much larger clone, this may be a read error. The genes are TRBV4-3 and TRBJ1-2; D might be TRBD1 (5 bases). CDR1 is LGHNA and CDR2 is YSLEER in the germline V gene. Trimming left V 1 base short and J 7 bases short, with 22 bases between. The CDR3 runs to 17 residues. The CDR3 nucleotides read TGCGCCAGCAGCCAAGGAACAGCTTCCGGGACTGGCTGTGGCTACACCTTC. Protein: CASSQGTASGTGCGYTF.

CDR3 nucleotides: TGCAGTGCTAGAGATGCTAGCGGGAGCTCCTACAATGAGCAGTTCTTC. Amino acid sequence: CSARDASGSSYNEQFF. V gene TRBV20-1 combines with J gene TRBJ2-1, with TRBD2 identical over 10 bases. CDR3 length: 16 residues. V gave up 0 bases and J gave up 0 bases; unmatched junction bases: 2. Germline-derived CDR1 and CDR2 are DFQATT and SNEGSKA (reference sequence).

This clonotype has only a few counts. A much larger clone lies one base from this, so it may be a read error. The rearrangement uses TRBV29-1 and TRBJ2-5; possibly TRBD2 for D (5 bases). The CDR3 runs 12 residues. Between the trimmed V and J ends, which lost 2 bases and 11 bases, there was a span of 15 bases. Germline CDR1 SQVTM, CDR2 ANQGSEA. In DNA, the CDR3 is TGCAGCGTTGAACGCGCGGGCGATGAGCAGTACTTC. Amino acids: CSVERAGDEQYF.

In DNA form, the CDR3 reads TGTGCCAGCAGTTGGGAAGGGGGGGGGCTTCGAGGCTACACCTTC. This sequence encodes CASSWEGGGLRGYTF. The V call is TRBV28, the J call TRBJ1-2, with TRBD1 as a possible D gene (6 bases). Germline loops: CDR1 MDHEN, CDR2 SYDVKM. The CDR3 loop spans 15 amino acids. V was cut by 4 bases and J by 8 bases, with 20 bases left in between.

This clonotype has a handful of counts. The chain employs TRBV29-1 and TRBJ2-1; D remains unclear. The CDR3 extends over 13 amino acids. The V and J ends lost 1 base and 4 bases respectively, with 8 bases between them. CDR1 SQVTM and CDR2 ANQGSEA come from the germline V gene. Written as DNA, the CDR3 is TGCAGCGTTGAAGTTCGGCCGTACAATGAGCAGTTCTTC. Protein product: CSVEVRPYNEQFF.

This clonotype has a handful of counts. The chain combines TRBV11-1 with TRBJ2-5; 10 positions match TRBD1. The DNA matches TRBJ2-7 better at its end, which makes the J call doubtful. Germline V CDR1 and CDR2: SGHAT, FQDESV (reference sequence). CDR3 size: 17 residues. DNA for the CDR3: TGTGCCAGCAGCCCTACGGGACAGGGGAGAATTAGTTACGAGCAGTACTTC. The encoded protein is CASSPTGQGRISYEQYF.

This clonotype was recorded a few times. V gene TRBV5-6 combines with J gene TRBJ2-5; 10 nucleotides line up with TRBD2. V was pared by 1 base and J by 6 bases, with 6 bases of the junction left unmatched. This CDR3 is built from 15 residues. Germline assignment: CDR1 SGHDT and CDR2 YYEEEE. Here the CDR3 reads CASSLYSGGAKTQYF. The CDR3 DNA sequence: TGTGCCAGCAGCTTGTACAGCGGGGGGGCGAAGACCCAGTACTTC.

This clonotype was counted between two and nine times. This rearrangement joins TRBV7-9 to TRBJ2-3; D gene ambiguous. Germline loops: CDR1 SEHNR, CDR2 FQNEAQ (reference sequence). The CDR3 has 16 residues. Trimming stripped 4 bases from V and 2 bases from J, with 16 bases between. Here the CDR3 reads CASSSTFVEHTDTQYF. The CDR3 coding sequence is TGTGCCAGCAGCTCCACCTTCGTGGAACACACAGATACGCAGTATTTT.

This clonotype was observed once. The gene calls are TRBV12-3 or TRBV12-4 and TRBJ1-3, with 7 bases matching TRBD1. The CDR3 runs 16 residues. The J segment lost 0 bases and the V segment lost 6 bases, leaving 8 bases of the junction unmatched. The CDR3 bases are TGTGCCAGCAGGAGACAGGGTACTTCCTCTGGAAACACCATATATTTT. The encoded protein is CASRRQGTSSGNTIYF.

The table lists this clonotype with a few counts. The V gene is TRBV20-1, the J gene TRBJ1-2, with no clear D. V was trimmed by 7 bases and J by 4 bases, leaving 10 bases between them. The length of the CDR3 is 11 residues. The germline gives CDR1 DFQATT, CDR2 SNEGSKA (reference sequence). CDR3 DNA: TGCAGTGGTCGGGGTGGCTATGGCTACACCTTC. Its protein is CSGRGGYGYTF.

This chain links TRBV12-3 or TRBV12-4 with TRBJ2-7; 10 bases line up with TRBD2. The CDR3 is 15 amino acids. The trim removed 5 bases at V and 4 bases at J, leaving 8 bases unmatched. This CDR3 is CASSATSGVRYEQYF. CDR3 sequence (DNA): TGTGCCAGCAGTGCAACTAGCGGGGTGAGGTACGAGCAGTACTTC.

This clonotype occurred a few times. It may be a read error: a sequence one base away is much more abundant. The chain combines TRBV9 with TRBJ2-7; weak D call: TRBD2 (7 bases). Germline-derived CDR1 and CDR2 are SGDLS and YYNGEE. The V gene lost 3 bases and the J gene lost 10 bases, with 20 bases spanning the gap. The CDR3 spans 14 residues. This CDR3 reads CASSDREGREAQYF. DNA of the CDR3: TGTGCCAGCAGCGACAGGGAGGGGCGAGAGGCCCAGTACTTC.

In this sample, this clonotype turned up once. The chain uses TRBV20-1 and TRBJ2-4; possible D gene TRBD2, 6 bases. This CDR3 spans 16 amino acids. The V and J ends lost 0 bases and 6 bases respectively, with 18 bases between them. Germline V gene data show CDR1 as DFQATT and CDR2 as SNEGSKA (reference sequence). DNA of the CDR3: TGCAGTGCTAGAGAGGCCCCTCGGGGGACGGGAAACATTCAGTACTTC. Its translation is CSAREAPRGTGNIQYF.

V and J are TRBV5-1 and TRBJ1-2; tentatively, D is TRBD1 (5 bases). The CDR3 extends over 15 amino acids. V lost 0 bases, J lost 8 bases, and 17 bases lay in between. CDR1 and CDR2 from the germline V gene are SGHRS and YFSETQ. The CDR3 here is CASSLVLGREVGYTF. DNA of the CDR3: TGCGCCAGCAGCTTGGTGCTGGGCAGGGAGGTCGGCTACACCTTC.

This rearrangement joins TRBV4-1 to TRBJ1-5; D might be TRBD1 (5 bases). Trimming left V 4 bases short and J 6 bases short, with 16 bases between. The CDR3 covers 15 residues. CDR1 MGHRA and CDR2 YSYEKL come from the germline V gene. CDR3 region: CASSRRDLGGQPQHF. CDR3 sequence (DNA): TGCGCCAGCAGCCGACGGGACCTCGGAGGTCAGCCCCAGCATTTT.

This clonotype was counted at least ten times. This chain connects TRBV7-3 to TRBJ2-6; 7 nucleotides line up with TRBD1. CDR1 is SGHTA, CDR2 FQGTGA, per germline. Germline trimming cut 4 bases from V and 5 bases from J; bases unmatched to any gene: 5. CDR3 length: 15 amino acids. CDR3 loop: CASSSHRGRANVLTF. CDR3 bases: TGTGCCAGCAGCTCACACAGGGGTAGGGCCAACGTCCTGACTTTC.